This T cell receptor (beta chain) came from a study of blood T cell repertoires in COVID-19. Study-level background: COVID-19 samples from acute and convalescent phases originated in the United States, Italy and Spain.

This clone was observed at least ten times. The method was immunoSEQ multiplex PCR; TCRdb's version includes in-frame clones alone and lacks a portion of them. The table records about 400,000 clones, more than 75% of them present only once. Researchers sorted participants into cohorts using their self-reported clinical history. Sequencing was carried out using PBMCs or T cells enriched from blood (not recorded which). The sequence was obtained from a woman aged 50 to 65 who had recovered from COVID-19.

The CDR3 DNA is TGTGCCAGCGCGGGGGTTCCGGGTCAGCCCCAGCATTTT. Translating gives CASAGVPGQPQHF. V usage is TRBV6-5 and J usage is TRBJ1-5; possible D gene TRBD1, 5 bases. CDR1 is MNHEY and CDR2 is SVGAGI in the germline V gene. Trimming left V 8 bases short and J 6 bases short, with 14 bases between. CDR3 length: 13 amino acids.